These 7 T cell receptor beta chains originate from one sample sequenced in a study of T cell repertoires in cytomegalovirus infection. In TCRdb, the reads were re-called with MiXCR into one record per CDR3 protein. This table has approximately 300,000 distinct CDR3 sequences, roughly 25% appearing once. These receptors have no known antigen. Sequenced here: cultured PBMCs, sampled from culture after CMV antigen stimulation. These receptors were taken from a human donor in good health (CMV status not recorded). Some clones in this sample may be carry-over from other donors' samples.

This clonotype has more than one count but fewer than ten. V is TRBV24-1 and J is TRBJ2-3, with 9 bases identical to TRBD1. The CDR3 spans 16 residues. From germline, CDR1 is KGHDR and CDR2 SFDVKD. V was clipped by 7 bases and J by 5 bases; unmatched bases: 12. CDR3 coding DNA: TGTGCCACCAGAGGAACCGGGACAGGGACGGGAGATACGCAGTATTTT. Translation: CATRGTGTGTGDTQYF.

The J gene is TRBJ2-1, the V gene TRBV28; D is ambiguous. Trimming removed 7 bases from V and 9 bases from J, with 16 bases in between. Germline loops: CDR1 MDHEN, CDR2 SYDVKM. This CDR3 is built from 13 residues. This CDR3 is CASTSRDFGEQFF. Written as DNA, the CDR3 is TGTGCCAGCACAAGCCGCGATTTTGGTGAGCAGTTCTTC.

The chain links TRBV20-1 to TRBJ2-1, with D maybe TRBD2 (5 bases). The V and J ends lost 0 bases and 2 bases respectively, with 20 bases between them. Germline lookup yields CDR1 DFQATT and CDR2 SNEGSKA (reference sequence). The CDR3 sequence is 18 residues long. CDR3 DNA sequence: TGCAGTGCTAGAGATAGGTCGGCTCCAACGGGAACCTACAATGAGCAGTTCTTC. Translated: CSARDRSAPTGTYNEQFF.

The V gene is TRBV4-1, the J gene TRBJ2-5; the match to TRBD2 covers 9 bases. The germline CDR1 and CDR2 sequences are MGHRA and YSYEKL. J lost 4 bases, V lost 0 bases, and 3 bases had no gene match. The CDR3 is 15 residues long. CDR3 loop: CASSQDAAGGETQYF. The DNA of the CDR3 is TGCGCCAGCAGCCAAGATGCAGCGGGAGGAGAGACCCAGTACTTC.

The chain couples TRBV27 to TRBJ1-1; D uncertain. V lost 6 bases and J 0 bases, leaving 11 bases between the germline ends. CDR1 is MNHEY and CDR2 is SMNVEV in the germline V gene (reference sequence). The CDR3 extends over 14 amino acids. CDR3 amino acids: CASSTTELNTEAFF. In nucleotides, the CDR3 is TGTGCCAGCAGCACTACAGAGTTGAACACTGAAGCTTTCTTT.

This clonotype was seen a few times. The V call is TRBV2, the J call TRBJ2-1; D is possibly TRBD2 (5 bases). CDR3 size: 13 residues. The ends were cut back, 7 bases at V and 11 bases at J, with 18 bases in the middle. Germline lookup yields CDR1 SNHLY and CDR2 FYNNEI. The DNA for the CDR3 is TGTGCCAGCACCATCAAATCGGACTTGCAGCAGTTCTTC. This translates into CASTIKSDLQQFF.

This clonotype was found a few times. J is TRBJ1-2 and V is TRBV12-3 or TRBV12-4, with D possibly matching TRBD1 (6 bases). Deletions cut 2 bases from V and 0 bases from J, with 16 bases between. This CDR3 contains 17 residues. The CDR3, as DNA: TGTGCCAGCAGTTTATTACTCGGGGGGCTCTCTAACTATGGCTACACCTTC. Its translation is CASSLLLGGLSNYGYTF.